This is a list of T cell receptor beta chains from one sample in a study of T cell repertoires in cytomegalovirus infection. Their recognized antigens are unknown. One entry per CDR3 protein results from TCRdb running MiXCR on the reads. The table has 550,000 to 700,000 distinct CDR3 sequences, 35% to 50% seen once. This material consisted of cultured PBMCs, taken from culture after CMV antigen stimulation. These receptors originate from a human donor in good health (CMV status not recorded). Some clones in this sample may be carry-over from other donors' samples. Each CDR3 is given with its conserved first and last residue. Each record gives: CDR3 length, D gene, J gene, V gene, CDR3 protein. The D gene is left open where the match is weak.

len: 12
d_gene: -
j_gene: TRBJ2-5
v_gene: TRBV2
CDR3aa: CASSEAVETQYF

len: 15
d_gene: -
j_gene: TRBJ2-2
v_gene: TRBV5-1
CDR3aa: CASSPRGGPTGELFF

len: 13
d_gene: -
j_gene: TRBJ2-3
v_gene: TRBV7-2
CDR3aa: CASSPTPRAPGYF

len: 20
d_gene: -
j_gene: TRBJ1-2
v_gene: TRBV7-2
CDR3aa: CASSLYGGRNPNQLNYGYIF

len: 12
d_gene: TRBD2
j_gene: TRBJ2-7
v_gene: TRBV7-6
CDR3aa: CASSLDSGAWYF

len: 12
d_gene: -
j_gene: TRBJ2-3
v_gene: TRBV9
CDR3aa: CASSVAPDTQYF

len: 13
d_gene: -
j_gene: TRBJ2-7
v_gene: TRBV2
CDR3aa: CASRDTLVHEQYF

len: 17
d_gene: -
j_gene: TRBJ1-1
v_gene: TRBV10-3
CDR3aa: CAISAGQGLLGDTEAFF

len: 12
d_gene: -
j_gene: TRBJ2-5
v_gene: TRBV6-2/TRBV6-3
CDR3aa: CASSGTPGTQYF

len: 14
d_gene: -
j_gene: TRBJ1-1
v_gene: TRBV6-5
CDR3aa: CASSYLGQDTEAFF

len: 14
d_gene: -
j_gene: TRBJ2-5
v_gene: TRBV12-3/TRBV12-4
CDR3aa: CASSLMRGQETQYF

len: 16
d_gene: TRBD2
j_gene: TRBJ2-2
v_gene: TRBV11-2
CDR3aa: CASSPRGDVNTGELFF

len: 13
d_gene: -
j_gene: TRBJ1-1
v_gene: TRBV7-6
CDR3aa: CASSLRVDTEAFF

len: 15
d_gene: -
j_gene: TRBJ2-2
v_gene: TRBV7-9
CDR3aa: CASSDDRSNTGELFF

len: 11
d_gene: -
j_gene: TRBJ2-7
v_gene: TRBV12-3/TRBV12-4
CDR3aa: CASGSVGEQYF

len: 17
d_gene: -
j_gene: TRBJ2-1
v_gene: TRBV7-2
CDR3aa: CASSLGVTINSYNEQFF

len: 15
d_gene: TRBD1
j_gene: TRBJ2-2
v_gene: TRBV2
CDR3aa: CASSGGTANTGELFF

len: 14
d_gene: -
j_gene: TRBJ2-7
v_gene: TRBV27
CDR3aa: CASSLSPGVYEQYF

len: 15
d_gene: -
j_gene: TRBJ2-2
v_gene: TRBV7-9
CDR3aa: CASSSGAGRAGELFF

len: 13
d_gene: -
j_gene: TRBJ2-3
v_gene: TRBV14
CDR3aa: CASSQDTRDTQYF

len: 20
d_gene: -
j_gene: TRBJ1-6
v_gene: TRBV7-2
CDR3aa: CASSLAGHGLKSSYNSPLHF

len: 16
d_gene: TRBD1
j_gene: TRBJ2-1
v_gene: TRBV27
CDR3aa: CASSSAGTGNSNEQFF

len: 15
d_gene: -
j_gene: TRBJ2-7
v_gene: TRBV4-1
CDR3aa: CASSPPDQGSYEQYF

len: 18
d_gene: TRBD2
j_gene: TRBJ2-1
v_gene: TRBV15
CDR3aa: CATSRDLRTSGVYNEQFF

len: 14
d_gene: -
j_gene: TRBJ2-3
v_gene: TRBV5-4
CDR3aa: CASSLQGVPDTQYF

len: 16
d_gene: -
j_gene: TRBJ2-3
v_gene: TRBV7-2
CDR3aa: CASSSNRLAATDTQYF

len: 15
d_gene: -
j_gene: TRBJ2-7
v_gene: TRBV7-2
CDR3aa: CASSLVGTEAYEQYF

len: 14
d_gene: -
j_gene: TRBJ2-5
v_gene: TRBV7-2
CDR3aa: CASSPRGAQETQYF

len: 15
d_gene: -
j_gene: TRBJ1-2
v_gene: TRBV20-1
CDR3aa: CSARGHAGSGYGYTF

len: 13
d_gene: -
j_gene: TRBJ1-5
v_gene: TRBV12-3/TRBV12-4
CDR3aa: CASSYRGKQPQHF

len: 13
d_gene: -
j_gene: TRBJ2-5
v_gene: TRBV7-4
CDR3aa: CASGGTDQETQYF

len: 14
d_gene: -
j_gene: TRBJ2-4
v_gene: TRBV30
CDR3aa: CAWSVTQKGGIQYF

len: 16
d_gene: -
j_gene: TRBJ2-5
v_gene: TRBV7-6
CDR3aa: CASSLSWRGPQETQYF

len: 15
d_gene: -
j_gene: TRBJ1-3
v_gene: TRBV20-1
CDR3aa: CSARDVRGDGNTIYF

len: 14
d_gene: -
j_gene: TRBJ1-3
v_gene: TRBV10-3
CDR3aa: CAIMAGDPGNTIYF

len: 15
d_gene: TRBD1
j_gene: TRBJ2-7
v_gene: TRBV4-2
CDR3aa: CASSSGTEGAYEQYF

len: 16
d_gene: TRBD2
j_gene: TRBJ2-1
v_gene: TRBV11-2
CDR3aa: CASSLPGLAGLNEQFF

len: 14
d_gene: -
j_gene: TRBJ1-2
v_gene: TRBV4-1
CDR3aa: CASSPGLRNYGYTF